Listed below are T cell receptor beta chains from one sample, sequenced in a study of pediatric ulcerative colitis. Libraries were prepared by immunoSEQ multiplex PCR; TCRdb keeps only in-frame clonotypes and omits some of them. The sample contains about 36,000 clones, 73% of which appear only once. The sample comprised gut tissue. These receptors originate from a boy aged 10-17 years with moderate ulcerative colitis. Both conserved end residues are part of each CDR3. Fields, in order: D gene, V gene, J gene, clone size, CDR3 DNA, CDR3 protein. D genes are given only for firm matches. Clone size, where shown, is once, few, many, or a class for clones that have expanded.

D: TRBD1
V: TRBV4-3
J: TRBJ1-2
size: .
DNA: TGCGCCAGCAGCCAAGAGGGGACAGGGAAGTATGGCTACACCTTC
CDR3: CASSQEGTGKYGYTF

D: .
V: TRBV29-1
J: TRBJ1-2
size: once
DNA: TGCAGCGTTGAATTAAGCAGGGAGGAGGGTGGCTACACCTTC
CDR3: CSVELSREEGGYTF

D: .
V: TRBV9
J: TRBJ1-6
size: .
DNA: TGTGCCAGCAGCGTACCCCCGCGGGTAAACCCCCACTTT
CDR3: CASSVPPRVNPHF

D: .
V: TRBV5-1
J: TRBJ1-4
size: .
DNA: TGCGCCAGCAGCCTACAGGGACCTAATGAAAAACTGTTTTTT
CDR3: CASSLQGPNEKLFF

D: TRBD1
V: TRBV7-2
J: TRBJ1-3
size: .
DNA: TGTGCCAGCAGCCAGGACAGGTTTCAGAACACCATATATTTT
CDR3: CASSQDRFQNTIYF

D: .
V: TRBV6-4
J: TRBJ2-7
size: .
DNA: TGTGCCAGCAGTGACCCGAAAGGTTATGGTATTTCTCCCCGGGGGTCCTACGAGCAGTACTTC
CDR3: CASSDPKGYGISPRGSYEQYF

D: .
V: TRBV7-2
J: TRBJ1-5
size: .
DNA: TGTGCCAGCAGCCCCCGGACATGGGATCAGCCCCAGCATTTT
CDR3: CASSPRTWDQPQHF

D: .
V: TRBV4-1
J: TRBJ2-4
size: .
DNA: TGCGCCAGCAGCCTCATCAGGGGGAGGCGAGCCAAAAACATTCAGTACTTC
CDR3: CASSLIRGRRAKNIQYF

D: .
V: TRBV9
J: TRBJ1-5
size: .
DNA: TGTGCCAGCAGCCGAGCCCTAGGAGGACAGCCCCAGCATTTT
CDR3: CASSRALGGQPQHF

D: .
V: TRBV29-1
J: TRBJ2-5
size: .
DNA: TGCAGCGTTGAAGATGCGGGCACGGGGGGCGAGACCCAGTACTTC
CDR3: CSVEDAGTGGETQYF

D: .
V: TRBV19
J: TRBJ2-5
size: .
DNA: TGTGCCAGTAGCCCGGGCCGGGAGACCCAGTACTTC
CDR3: CASSPGRETQYF

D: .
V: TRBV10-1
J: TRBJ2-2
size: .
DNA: TGCGCCAGCAGTGACTGGCGGGCCCGAGGCGGGGAGCTGTTTTTT
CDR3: CASSDWRARGGELFF

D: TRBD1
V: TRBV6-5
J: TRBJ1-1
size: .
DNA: TGTGCCAGCAGCAGACAGGGGACGGGGAGCACTGAAGCTTTCTTT
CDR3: CASSRQGTGSTEAFF

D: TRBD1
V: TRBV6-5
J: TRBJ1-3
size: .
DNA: TGTGCCAGCAGAGAGGGGACAGCCTCTGGAAACACCATATATTTT
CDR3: CASREGTASGNTIYF

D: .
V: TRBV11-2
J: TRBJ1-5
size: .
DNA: TGTGCCAGCAGCTATGGACCCAATAGCAATCAGCCCCAGCATTTT
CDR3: CASSYGPNSNQPQHF

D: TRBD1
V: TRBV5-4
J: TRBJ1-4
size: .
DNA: TGTGCCAGCAGCTTGGGCAGGGGGGCTGAAAAACTGTTTTTT
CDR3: CASSLGRGAEKLFF

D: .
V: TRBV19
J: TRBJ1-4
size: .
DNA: TGTGCCAGTAGTATCCCCGGTCCTAATGAAAAACTGTTTTTT
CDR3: CASSIPGPNEKLFF

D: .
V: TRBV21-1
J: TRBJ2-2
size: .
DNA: TGTGCCAGTAGCGGGGAGGGCAACACCGGGGAGCTGTTTTTT
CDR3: CASSGEGNTGELFF

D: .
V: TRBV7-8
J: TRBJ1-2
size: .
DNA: TGTGCCAGCAGCTTATACTCTAGGGGACCACCTTCCATCTATGGCTACACCTTC
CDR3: CASSLYSRGPPSIYGYTF

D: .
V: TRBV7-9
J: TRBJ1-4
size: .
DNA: TGTGCCAGCAGAACCTCCAAGGAACTTAATGAAAAACTGTTTTTT
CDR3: CASRTSKELNEKLFF

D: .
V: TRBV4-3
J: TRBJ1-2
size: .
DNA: TGCGCCAGCAGCAATAACAGGGATGGCTACACCTTC
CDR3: CASSNNRDGYTF

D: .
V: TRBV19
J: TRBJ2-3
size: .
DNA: TGTGCCAGTAGTATAGGCGTGTCTAGCACAGATACGCAGTATTTT
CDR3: CASSIGVSSTDTQYF

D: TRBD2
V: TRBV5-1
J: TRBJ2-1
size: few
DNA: TGCGCCAGCAGCTCATATGGGGGACTAGGATTTCTTGAGCAGTTCTTC
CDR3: CASSSYGGLGFLEQFF

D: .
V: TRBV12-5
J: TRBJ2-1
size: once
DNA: TGTGCTATTGGACCCCAGAGCCGGATTTACAATGAGCAGTTCTTC
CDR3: CAIGPQSRIYNEQFF

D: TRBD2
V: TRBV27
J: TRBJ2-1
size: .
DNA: TGTGCCAGCAGACCGACGCTGGCGGGGGGGCTTGAGCAGTTCTTC
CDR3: CASRPTLAGGLEQFF

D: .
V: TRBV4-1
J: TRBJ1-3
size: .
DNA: TGCGCCAGCAGCCAACTAGGGCCTAGCTCTGGAAACACCATATATTTT
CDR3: CASSQLGPSSGNTIYF

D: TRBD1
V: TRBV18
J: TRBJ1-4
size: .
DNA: TGTGCCAGCTCACCGGGACAGGCGGCTGAAAAACTGTTTTTT
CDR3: CASSPGQAAEKLFF